The clone carrying this T cell receptor beta chain came up many times. The target antigen is unknown. With a J-beta primer mix and a sample-barcoded 5' primer, a second PCR ran 7 to 11 cycles. A single record per CDR3 protein comes from TCRdb applying MiXCR to the 5' RACE reads. The sample includes roughly 650,000 distinct CDR3 sequences, less than 40% of them seen just once. There are 14 residues in the CDR3. V was pared by 4 bases and J by 6 bases, with 15 bases between. The germline gives CDR1 SGHRS, CDR2 YFSETQ. The data derive from a study of blood T cells in healthy people across ages. Broader study findings: It was held that diversity estimates obtained from one million T cells represented underestimates. Per million T cells, TCR beta diversity dropped roughly linearly as age increased.

This rearrangement joins TRBV5-1 to TRBJ2-3; D is perhaps TRBD2 (5 bases). This sequence originates from a woman at least 80 years old in good health. Specimen: blood. The CDR3, as DNA: TGCGCCAGCAGCGTGGCCCTACCGGGGGATACGCAGTATTTT. Translated, it gives CASSVALPGDTQYF.